A single T cell receptor beta chain is shown here with its context. Its antigen is undetermined. The entry originates in a study of cytomegalovirus exposure and HLA in healthy donors. Study observations and caveats: A later analysis, which compared TCR beta chains of equal frequency, found the HLA-associated ones more clonally expanded.

Germline V gene data show CDR1 as KGHSH and CDR2 as LQKENI. After removal of 6 bases from V and 2 bases from J, the junction contained 21 bases not matched to a gene. The CDR3 loop spans 19 amino acids. Amplification used 60 Vbeta primers and 13 Jbeta primers. Assay used: immunoSEQ multiplex PCR; TCRdb lists only in-frame clones, some missing. Here the sample spans over 200,000 clones, around nine tenths being singletons. V is TRBV18 and J is TRBJ2-5, with 7 positions matching TRBD2. This TCR came from a young woman in good health and CMV-seronegative. Sequencing was carried out using PBMCs. CDR3 residues: CASSQSGTTGVWTQETQYF. The CDR3, as DNA: TGTGCCAGCTCGCAATCCGGGACTACCGGAGTTTGGACACAAGAGACCCAGTACTTC.